This T cell receptor beta chain was observed in a study of blood T cell repertoires in COVID-19. For the study at large: From the United States, Italy and Spain came samples of acute and convalescent COVID-19.

Clones were sequenced by immunoSEQ multiplex PCR, and TCRdb holds only the in-frame ones, with some missing. In the table there are a few hundred thousand clones, roughly 88% of which are singletons. The V gene lost 8 bases and the J gene lost 10 bases, with 17 bases spanning the gap. CDR3 size: 12 residues. The sequence was collected from a woman aged 25 to 39 with active or convalescent COVID-19. The genes are TRBV12-3 or TRBV12-4 and TRBJ1-1; no definite D call. The sequencing input was peripheral blood. The chain's CDR3 is CASSPVGYRAFF. DNA of the CDR3: TGTGCCAGCTCCCCTGTCGGTTATCGAGCTTTCTTT.